This T cell receptor beta chain was recorded in a study of blood T cell repertoires in COVID-19. The trim removed 5 bases at V and 3 bases at J, leaving 6 bases unmatched. Germline-derived CDR1 and CDR2 are SGHRS and YFSETQ. CDR3 length: 16 residues. The repertoire was sequenced with immunoSEQ multiplex PCR; TCRdb's copy has only in-frame clones and lacks some. The sample carries about 300,000 clones, around 90% recorded once. Patients at the Seattle site were enrolled during active infection and followed longitudinally. The TCR sequence derives from a woman aged 25-40 years with COVID-19, enrolled during active disease. Sequencing used peripheral blood. The V gene is TRBV5-1, the J gene TRBJ2-3, with 13 positions matching TRBD2. As DNA, the CDR3 is TGCGCCAGCAGACGGACTAGCGGGAGTGGGACAGATACGCAGTATTTT. Protein sequence: CASRRTSGSGTDTQYF.